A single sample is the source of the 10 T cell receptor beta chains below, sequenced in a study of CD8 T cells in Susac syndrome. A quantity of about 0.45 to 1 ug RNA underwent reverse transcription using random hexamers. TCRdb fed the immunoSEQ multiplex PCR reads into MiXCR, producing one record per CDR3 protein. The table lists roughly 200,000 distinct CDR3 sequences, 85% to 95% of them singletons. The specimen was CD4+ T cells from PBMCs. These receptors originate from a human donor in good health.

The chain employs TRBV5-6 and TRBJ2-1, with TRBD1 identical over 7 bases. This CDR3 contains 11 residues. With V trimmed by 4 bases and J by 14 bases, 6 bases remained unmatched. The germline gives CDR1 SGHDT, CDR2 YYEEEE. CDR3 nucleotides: TGTGCCAGCAGCAACCGGGACAGCGAGTTCTTC. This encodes CASSNRDSEFF.

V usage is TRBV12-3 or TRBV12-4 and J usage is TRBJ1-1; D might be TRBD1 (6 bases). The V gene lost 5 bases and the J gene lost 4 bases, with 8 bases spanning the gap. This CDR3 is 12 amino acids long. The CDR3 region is CASSTGFTEAFF. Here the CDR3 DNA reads TGTGCCAGCAGTACAGGGTTCACTGAAGCTTTCTTT.

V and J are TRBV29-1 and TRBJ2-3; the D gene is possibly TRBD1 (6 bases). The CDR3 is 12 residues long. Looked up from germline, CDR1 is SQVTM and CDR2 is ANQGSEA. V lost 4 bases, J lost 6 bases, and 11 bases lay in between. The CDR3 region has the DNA TGCAGCGTTGGGGGGCCCGGCGATACGCAGTATTTT. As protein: CSVGGPGDTQYF.

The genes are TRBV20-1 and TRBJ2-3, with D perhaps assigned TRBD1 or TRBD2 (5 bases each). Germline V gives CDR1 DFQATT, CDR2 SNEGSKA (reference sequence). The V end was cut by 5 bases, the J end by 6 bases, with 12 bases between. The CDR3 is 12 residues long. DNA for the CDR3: TGCAGTGCTGGCCGGGACCCTGATACGCAGTATTTT. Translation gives CSAGRDPDTQYF.

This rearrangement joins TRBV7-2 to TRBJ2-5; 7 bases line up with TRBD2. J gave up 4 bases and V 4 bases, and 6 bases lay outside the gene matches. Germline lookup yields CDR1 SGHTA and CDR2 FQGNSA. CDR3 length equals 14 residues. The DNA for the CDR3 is TGTGCCAGCAGCTCCGGGGGGTGGAGAGAGACCCAGTACTTC. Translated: CASSSGGWRETQYF.

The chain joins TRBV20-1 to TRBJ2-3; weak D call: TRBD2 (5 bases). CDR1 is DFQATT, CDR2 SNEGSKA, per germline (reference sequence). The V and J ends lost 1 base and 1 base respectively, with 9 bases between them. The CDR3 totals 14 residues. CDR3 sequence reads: CSARGKEGTDTQYF. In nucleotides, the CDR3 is TGCAGTGCTAGAGGGAAGGAGGGCACAGATACGCAGTATTTT.

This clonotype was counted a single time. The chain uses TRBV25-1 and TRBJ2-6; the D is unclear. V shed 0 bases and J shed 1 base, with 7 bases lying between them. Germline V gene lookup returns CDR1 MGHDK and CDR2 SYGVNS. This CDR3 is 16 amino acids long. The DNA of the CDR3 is TGTGCCAGCAGTGAATATACTGGGTCTGGGGCCAACGTCCTGACTTTC. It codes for CASSEYTGSGANVLTF.

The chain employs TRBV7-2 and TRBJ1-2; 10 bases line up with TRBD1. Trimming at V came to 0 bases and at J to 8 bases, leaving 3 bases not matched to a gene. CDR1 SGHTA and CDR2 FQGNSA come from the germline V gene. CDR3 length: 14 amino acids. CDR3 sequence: CASSLAGTGEGYTF. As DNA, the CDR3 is TGTGCCAGCAGCTTAGCAGGGACAGGGGAAGGCTACACCTTC.

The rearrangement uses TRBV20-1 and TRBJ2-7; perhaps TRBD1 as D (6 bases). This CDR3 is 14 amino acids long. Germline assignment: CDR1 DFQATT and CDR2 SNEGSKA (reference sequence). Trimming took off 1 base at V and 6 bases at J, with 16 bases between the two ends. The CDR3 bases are TGCAGTGCTAGAGGCCCAGTAGGGGGTGGCGAGCAGTACTTC. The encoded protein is CSARGPVGGGEQYF.

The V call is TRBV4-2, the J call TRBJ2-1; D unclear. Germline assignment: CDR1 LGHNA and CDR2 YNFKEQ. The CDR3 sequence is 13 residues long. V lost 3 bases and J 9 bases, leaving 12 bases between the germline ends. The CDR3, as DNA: TGTGCCAGCAGCCATGTTGACCAGCCTGAGCAGTTCTTC. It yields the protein CASSHVDQPEQFF.